The TCR beta chain described here comes from a study of blood T cell repertoires in COVID-19. Looking at the study overall: Spain, Italy and the United States supplied samples that represented acute and convalescent COVID-19. T cells, B-cell-depleted T cells, or PBMCs supplied cDNA or gDNA.

Authors' methods: For nucleated cells, counts were estimated from reference gene primer amplification. The data were produced by immunoSEQ multiplex PCR, yet TCRdb's version contains in-frame clones alone and is incomplete. The V and J calls and clone size come from that table; D and trimming were worked out from the DNA. This table has some 250,000 clones, roughly 90% appearing once. CDR1 and CDR2 from the germline V gene are MNHNS and SASEGT. V shed 2 bases and J shed 4 bases, with 12 bases lying between them. This CDR3 region has 14 residues. The source material was peripheral blood. The chain combines TRBV6-1 with TRBJ2-7, with D perhaps TRBD2 (6 bases). The source of this sequence is a man in his fifties or sixties who had recovered from COVID-19. The CDR3 nucleotides are TGTGCCAGCAGTGAAAGCGGGTTTGCGTACGAGCAGTACGTC. Its translation: CASSESGFAYEQYV.